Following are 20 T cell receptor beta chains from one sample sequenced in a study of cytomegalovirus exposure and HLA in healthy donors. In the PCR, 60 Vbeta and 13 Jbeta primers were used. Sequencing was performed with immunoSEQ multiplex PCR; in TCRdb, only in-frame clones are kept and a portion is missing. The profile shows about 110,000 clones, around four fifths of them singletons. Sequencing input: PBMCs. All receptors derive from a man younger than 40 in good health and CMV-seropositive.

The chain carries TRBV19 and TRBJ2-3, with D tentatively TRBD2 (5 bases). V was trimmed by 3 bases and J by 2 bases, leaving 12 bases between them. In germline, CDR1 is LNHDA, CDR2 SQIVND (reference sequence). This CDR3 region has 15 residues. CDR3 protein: CASSMTGSVTDTQYF. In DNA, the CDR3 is TGTGCCAGTAGTATGACGGGGTCCGTCACAGATACGCAGTATTTT.

CDR3 protein: CASSHREGVYNEQFF. CDR3 sequence (DNA): TGTGCCAGCAGCCACAGGGAGGGGGTCTACAATGAGCAGTTCTTC. This chain joins TRBV12-1 and TRBJ2-1; the table's D call TRBD2 went unverified against the DNA. TRBV12-1 is marked as a pseudogene. This CDR3 spans 15 amino acids.

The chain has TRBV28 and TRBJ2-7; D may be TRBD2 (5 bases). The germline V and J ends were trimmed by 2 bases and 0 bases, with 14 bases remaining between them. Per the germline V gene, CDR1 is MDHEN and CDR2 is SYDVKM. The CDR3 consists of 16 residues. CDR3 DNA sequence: TGTGCCAGCAGTTTACAGACCGGGATAGACTCCTACGAGCAGTACTTC. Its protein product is CASSLQTGIDSYEQYF.

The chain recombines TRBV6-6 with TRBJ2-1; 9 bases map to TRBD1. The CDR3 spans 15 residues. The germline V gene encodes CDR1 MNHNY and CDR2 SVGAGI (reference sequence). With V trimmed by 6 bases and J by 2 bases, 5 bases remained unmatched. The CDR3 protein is CASSNRDRAYNEQFF. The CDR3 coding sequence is TGTGCCAGCAGCAACCGGGACAGGGCCTACAATGAGCAGTTCTTC.

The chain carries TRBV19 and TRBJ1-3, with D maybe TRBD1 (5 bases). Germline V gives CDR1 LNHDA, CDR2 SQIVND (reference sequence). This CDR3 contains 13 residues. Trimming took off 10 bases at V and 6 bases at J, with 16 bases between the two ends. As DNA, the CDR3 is TGTGCCACCGGACGGGGGTCAGCAAACACCATATATTTT. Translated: CATGRGSANTIYF.

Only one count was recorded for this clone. CDR3 sequence (DNA): TGTGCCAGCAGCCAAAGGGGGCGGAACTATGGCTACACCTTC. Its translation: CASSQRGRNYGYTF. The chain carries TRBV14 and TRBJ1-2, with 7 bases matching TRBD1. This CDR3 comprises 14 residues. In germline, CDR1 is SGHDN, CDR2 FVKESK. V gave up 2 bases and J gave up 2 bases; unmatched junction bases: 2. Filled out from reference TRBV14 and TRBJ1-2, the complete variable domain reads EAGVTQFPSHSVIEKGQTVTLRCDPISGHDNLYWYRRVMGKEIKFLLHFVKESKQDESGMPNNRFLAERTGGTYSTLKVQPAELEDSGVYFCASSQRGRNYGYTFGSGTRLTVV.

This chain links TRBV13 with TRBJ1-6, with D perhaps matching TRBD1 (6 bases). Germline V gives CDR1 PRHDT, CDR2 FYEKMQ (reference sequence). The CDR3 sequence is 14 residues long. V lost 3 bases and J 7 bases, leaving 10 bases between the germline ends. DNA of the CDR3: TGTGCCAGCAGCTTTCTACAGGGCAATTCACCCCTCCACTTT. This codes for CASSFLQGNSPLHF. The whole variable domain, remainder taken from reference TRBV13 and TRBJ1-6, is AAGVIQSPRHLIKEKRETATLKCYPIPRHDTVYWYQQGPGQDPQFLISFYEKMQSDKGSIPDRFSAQQFSDYHSELNMSSLELGDSALYFCASSFLQGNSPLHFGNGTRLTVT.

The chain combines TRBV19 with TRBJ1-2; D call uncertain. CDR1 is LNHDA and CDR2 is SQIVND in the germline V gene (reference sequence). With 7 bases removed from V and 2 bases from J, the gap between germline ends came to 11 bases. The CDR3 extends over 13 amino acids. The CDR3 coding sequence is TGTGCCAGTATGGAACGCGGAAACTATGGCTACACCTTC. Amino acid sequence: CASMERGNYGYTF.

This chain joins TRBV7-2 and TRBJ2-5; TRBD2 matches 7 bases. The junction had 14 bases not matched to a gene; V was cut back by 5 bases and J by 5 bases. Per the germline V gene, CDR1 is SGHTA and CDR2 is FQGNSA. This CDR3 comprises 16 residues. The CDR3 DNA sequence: TGTGCCAGCAGCGCGGTGGATGGCGGGGGATGGGAGACCCAGTACTTC. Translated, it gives CASSAVDGGGWETQYF. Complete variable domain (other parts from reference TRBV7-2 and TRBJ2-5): GAGVSQSPSNKVTEKGKDVELRCDPISGHTALYWYRQSLGQGLEFLIYFQGNSAPDKSGLPSDRFSAERTGGSVSTLTIQRTQQEDSAVYLCASSAVDGGGWETQYFGPGTRLLVL.

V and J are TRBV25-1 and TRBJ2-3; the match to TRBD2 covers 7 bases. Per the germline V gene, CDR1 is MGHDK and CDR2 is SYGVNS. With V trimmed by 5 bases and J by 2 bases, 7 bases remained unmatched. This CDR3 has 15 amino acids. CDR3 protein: CASSMGSGATDTQYF. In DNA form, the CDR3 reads TGTGCCAGCAGTATGGGGAGCGGGGCCACAGATACGCAGTATTTT.

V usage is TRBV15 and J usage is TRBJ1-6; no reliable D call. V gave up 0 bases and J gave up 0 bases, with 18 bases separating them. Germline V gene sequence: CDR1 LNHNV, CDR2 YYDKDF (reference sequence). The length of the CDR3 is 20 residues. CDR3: CATSRDSVMDWSSYNSPLHF. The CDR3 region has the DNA TGTGCCACCAGCAGAGATTCCGTCATGGACTGGAGCTCCTATAATTCACCCCTCCACTTT. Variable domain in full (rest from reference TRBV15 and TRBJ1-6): DAMVIQNPRYQVTQFGKPVTLSCSQTLNHNVMYWYQQKSSQAPKLLFHYYDKDFNNEADTPDNFQSRRPNTSFCFLDIRSPGLGDTAMYLCATSRDSVMDWSSYNSPLHFGNGTRLTVT.

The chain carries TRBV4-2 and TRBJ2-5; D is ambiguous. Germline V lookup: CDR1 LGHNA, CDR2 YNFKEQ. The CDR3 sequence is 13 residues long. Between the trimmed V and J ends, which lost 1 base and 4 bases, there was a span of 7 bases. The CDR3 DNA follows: TGTGCCAGCAGCCAAGTCTCCGGAGAGACCCAGTACTTC. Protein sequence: CASSQVSGETQYF.

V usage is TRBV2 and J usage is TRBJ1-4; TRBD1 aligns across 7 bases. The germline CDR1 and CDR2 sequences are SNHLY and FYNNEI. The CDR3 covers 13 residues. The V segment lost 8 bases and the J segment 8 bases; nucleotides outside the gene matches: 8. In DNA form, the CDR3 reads TGTGCCAGCCAGGCTTGGGGACAGGAAAAACTGTTTTTT. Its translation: CASQAWGQEKLFF.

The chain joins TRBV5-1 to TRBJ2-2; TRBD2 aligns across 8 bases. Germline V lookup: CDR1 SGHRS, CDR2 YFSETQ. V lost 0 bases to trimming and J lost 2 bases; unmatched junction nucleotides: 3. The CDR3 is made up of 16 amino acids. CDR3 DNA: TGCGCCAGCAGCTTGGTACTAGCGGTAAACACCGGGGAGCTGTTTTTT. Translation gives CASSLVLAVNTGELFF. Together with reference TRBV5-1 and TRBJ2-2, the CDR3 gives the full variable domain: KAGVTQTPRYLIKTRGQQVTLSCSPISGHRSVSWYQQTPGQGLQFLFEYFSETQRNKGNFPGRFSGRQFSNSRSEMNVSTLELGDSALYLCASSLVLAVNTGELFFGEGSRLTVL.

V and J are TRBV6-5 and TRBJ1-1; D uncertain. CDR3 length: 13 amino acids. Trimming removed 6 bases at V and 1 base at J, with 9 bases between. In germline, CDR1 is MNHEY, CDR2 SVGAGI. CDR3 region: CASRLTRNTEAFF. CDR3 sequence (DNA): TGTGCCAGCAGACTGACAAGGAACACTGAAGCTTTCTTT.

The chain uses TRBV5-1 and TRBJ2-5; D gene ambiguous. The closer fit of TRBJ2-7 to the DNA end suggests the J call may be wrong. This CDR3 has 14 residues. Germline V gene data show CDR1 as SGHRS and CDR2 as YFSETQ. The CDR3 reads CASSLEQLPYEQYF. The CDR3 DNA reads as TGCGCCAGCAGCTTGGAACAGCTCCCCTACGAGCAGTACTTC.

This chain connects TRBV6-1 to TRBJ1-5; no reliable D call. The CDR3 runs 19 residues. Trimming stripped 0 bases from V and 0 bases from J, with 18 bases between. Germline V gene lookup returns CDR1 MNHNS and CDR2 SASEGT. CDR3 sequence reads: CASSEAGGSTVYSNQPQHF. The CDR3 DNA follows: TGTGCCAGCAGTGAAGCCGGAGGGTCTACTGTCTATAGCAATCAGCCCCAGCATTTT.

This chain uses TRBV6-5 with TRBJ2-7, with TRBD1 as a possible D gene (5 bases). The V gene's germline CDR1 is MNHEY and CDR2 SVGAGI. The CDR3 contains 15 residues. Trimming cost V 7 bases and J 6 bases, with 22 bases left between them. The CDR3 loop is CASNRLGVVASEQYF. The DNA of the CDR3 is TGTGCCAGCAATAGATTAGGGGTGGTGGCTTCCGAGCAGTACTTC.

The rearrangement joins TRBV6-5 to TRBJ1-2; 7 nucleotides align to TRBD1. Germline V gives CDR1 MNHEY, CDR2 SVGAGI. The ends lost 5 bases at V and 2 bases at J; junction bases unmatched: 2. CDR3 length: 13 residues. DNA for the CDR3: TGTGCCAGCAGTACGGGACAGAACTATGGCTACACCTTC. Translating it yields CASSTGQNYGYTF.

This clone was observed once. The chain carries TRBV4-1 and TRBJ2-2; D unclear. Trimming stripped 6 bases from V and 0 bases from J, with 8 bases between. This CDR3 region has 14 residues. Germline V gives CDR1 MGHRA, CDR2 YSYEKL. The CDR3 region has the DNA TGCGCCAGCAGGGGCCGAGCGAACACCGGGGAGCTGTTTTTT. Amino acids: CASRGRANTGELFF.